The 27 T cell receptor beta chains below were found in one sample sequenced in a study of T cell responses to AZD1222 COVID-19 vaccine. Sequenced by immunoSEQ multiplex PCR; TCRdb stores in-frame clones only, minus some. The sample consists of 95,000 to 150,000 clones, around 93% of them appearing once. Sequences were derived from peripheral blood, sampled on day 0 of AZD1222 vaccination. All receptors derive from an adult in good health.

This clone was recorded only once. The chain carries TRBV7-2 and TRBJ2-7, with TRBD1 as a possible D gene (5 bases). This CDR3 is 16 amino acids long. Trimming took off 1 base at V and 1 base at J, with 14 bases between the two ends. The V gene's germline CDR1 is SGHTA and CDR2 FQGNSA. CDR3 sequence reads: CASSLDQGRGSYEQYF. In DNA, the CDR3 is TGTGCCAGCAGCTTAGATCAGGGAAGAGGATCCTACGAGCAGTACTTC.

The chain is built from TRBV28 and TRBJ1-3, with 7 positions matching TRBD1. This CDR3 is built from 17 residues. V dropped 4 bases and J dropped 0; count of bases not matched to a gene: 9. Germline V lookup: CDR1 MDHEN, CDR2 SYDVKM. The CDR3 region is CASSSGTVEASGNTIYF. As DNA, the CDR3 is TGTGCCAGCAGTTCCGGGACAGTGGAAGCCTCTGGAAACACCATATATTTT.

The rearrangement links TRBV2 to TRBJ2-7, with 9 bases that match TRBD1. The germline gives CDR1 SNHLY, CDR2 FYNNEI. The junction had 3 bases not matched to a gene; V was cut back by 5 bases and J by 1 base. This CDR3 has 14 amino acids. The DNA for the CDR3 is TGTGCCAGCAGTCCCGGGACAGGGTCCTACGAGCAGTACTTC. This encodes CASSPGTGSYEQYF.

J is TRBJ1-3 and V is TRBV13, with D uncertain. V lost 4 bases and J 0 bases, leaving 13 bases between the germline ends. CDR3 length: 16 residues. Germline CDR1 is PRHDT and CDR2 is FYEKMQ (reference sequence). This chain's CDR3 is CASSSTGNPSGNTIYF. The CDR3 DNA is TGTGCCAGCAGCTCAACCGGGAACCCCTCTGGAAACACCATATATTTT.

This chain connects TRBV28 to TRBJ1-1; 8 bases agree with TRBD1. CDR1 MDHEN and CDR2 SYDVKM come from the germline V gene. CDR3 size: 16 residues. V shed 6 bases and J 2 bases; nucleotides not matched to a gene: 11. The CDR3 coding sequence is TGTGCCAGCAGCCGTAGGACAGGGCCAGGTAACACTGAAGCTTTCTTT. Protein sequence: CASSRRTGPGNTEAFF.

V usage is TRBV4-1 and J usage is TRBJ1-1; no firm D call. Germline CDR1 is MGHRA and CDR2 is YSYEKL. Trimming removed 0 bases at V and 4 bases at J, with 15 bases between. This CDR3 has 16 amino acids. The CDR3 DNA follows: TGCGCCAGCAGCCAAGACTTCCCGTGGGGTTCCACTGAAGCTTTCTTT. Protein product: CASSQDFPWGSTEAFF.

The chain joins TRBV7-8 to TRBJ1-6, with 9 bases matching TRBD1. Germline-derived CDR1 and CDR2 are SGHVS and FQNEAQ. V lost 0 bases and J lost 13; bases outside the gene matches: 7. The CDR3 sequence is 15 residues long. The CDR3 DNA reads TGTGCCAGCAGCTTAGCGGGACAGGGTCTTTCCCCCCTCCACTTT. Its protein product is CASSLAGQGLSPLHF.

The CDR3 here is CASSYGLASHEQYF. As DNA, the CDR3 is TGTGCCAGCAGTTACGGCCTAGCATCCCACGAGCAGTACTTC. This chain connects TRBV6-2 or TRBV6-3 to TRBJ2-7; a possible D gene is TRBD2 (5 bases). Germline CDR1 MNHEY, CDR2 SVGEGT. The CDR3 contains 14 residues. Between the trimmed V and J ends, which lost 2 bases and 5 bases, there was a span of 13 bases.

The chain has TRBV5-6 and TRBJ2-1; a possible D gene is TRBD1 (6 bases). CDR1 is SGHDT, CDR2 YYEEEE, per germline. Deletions cut 0 bases from V and 15 bases from J, with 10 bases between. The CDR3 has 11 amino acids. Here the CDR3 reads CASSLDRVLFF. The CDR3 bases are TGTGCCAGCAGCTTGGACAGGGTATTGTTCTTC.

The rearrangement links TRBV5-5 to TRBJ1-3, with 7 positions matching TRBD1. V trimming: 4 bases; J trimming: 4 bases; junction bases outside the gene matches: 5. The length of the CDR3 is 14 residues. Germline CDR1 SGHKS, CDR2 YYEKEE (reference sequence). CDR3 protein: CASSTTGIGNTIYF. CDR3 bases: TGTGCCAGCAGCACGACAGGGATAGGAAACACCATATATTTT.

J is TRBJ2-7 and V is TRBV20-1; D is undetermined. The CDR3 is 12 residues long. Germline V gene sequence: CDR1 DFQATT, CDR2 SNEGSKA (reference sequence). Trimming removed 3 bases from V and 3 bases from J, with 9 bases in between. The CDR3 is CSASFQGYEQYF. The DNA of the CDR3 is TGCAGTGCTAGTTTCCAAGGCTACGAGCAGTACTTC.

J is TRBJ1-2 and V is TRBV27; the D gene is possibly TRBD1 (5 bases). The V end was cut by 7 bases, the J end by 8 bases, with 23 bases between. The CDR3 is made up of 15 amino acids. In germline, CDR1 is MNHEY, CDR2 SMNVEV (reference sequence). The CDR3 region is CASIPRGGDRRGYTF. The DNA of the CDR3 is TGTGCCAGCATCCCACGAGGAGGGGACCGGAGGGGCTACACCTTC.

The V call is TRBV11-3, the J call TRBJ1-1; D ambiguous. The germline V gene encodes CDR1 SGHNT and CDR2 YENEEA. The germline V and J ends were trimmed by 0 bases and 1 base, with 3 bases remaining between them. The CDR3 totals 13 residues. The CDR3 region is CASSLDGNTEAFF. The CDR3 coding sequence is TGTGCCAGCAGCTTAGATGGGAACACTGAAGCTTTCTTT.

The V call is TRBV3-1 (or the pseudogene TRBV3-2), the J call TRBJ1-1, with TRBD1 matching 8 bases. Trimming cost V 6 bases and J 2 bases; bases outside gene matches: 8. The CDR3 runs to 15 residues. Germline V gene data show CDR1 as LGHDT and CDR2 as YNNKEL (reference sequence). The CDR3 bases are TGTGCCAGCAGAGACTCTGGACAGGGAAACACTGAAGCTTTCTTT. This translates into CASRDSGQGNTEAFF.

This chain links TRBV29-1 with TRBJ1-2; the D gene is possibly TRBD1 (5 bases). From germline, CDR1 is SQVTM and CDR2 ANQGSEA. The CDR3 spans 14 residues. Deletions cut 2 bases from V and 7 bases from J, with 17 bases between. CDR3 sequence (DNA): TGCAGCGTTGAACTTGTAGGGTCGGGGCCTGGCTACACCTTC. Translating gives CSVELVGSGPGYTF. Full variable domain (outside the CDR3, taken from reference TRBV29-1 and TRBJ1-2): SAVISQKPSRDICQRGTSLTIQCQVDSQVTMMFWYRQQPGQSLTLIATANQGSEATYESGFVIDKFPISRPNLTFSTLTVSNMSPEDSSIYLCSVELVGSGPGYTFGSGTRLTVV.

This chain joins TRBV11-2 and TRBJ2-1, with a weak D call TRBD1 (7 bases). This CDR3 region has 15 residues. Trimming left V 8 bases short and J 4 bases short, with 18 bases between. Germline V gene sequence: CDR1 SGHAT, CDR2 FQNNGV. The CDR3 loop reads CASQGRTGLYNEQFF. CDR3 nucleotide sequence: TGTGCCAGCCAGGGAAGGACAGGACTATACAATGAGCAGTTCTTC.

V and J are TRBV18 and TRBJ2-7; 10 nucleotides match TRBD1. CDR1 is KGHSH, CDR2 LQKENI, per germline. V was pared by 6 bases and J by 5 bases, with 7 bases of the junction left unmatched. This CDR3 has 14 amino acids. CDR3 protein: CASSAGTGDNEQYF. CDR3 DNA: TGTGCCAGCTCCGCCGGGACAGGGGATAACGAGCAGTACTTC.

The genes are TRBV4-1 and TRBJ2-1, with a weak D call TRBD2 (5 bases). Germline loops: CDR1 MGHRA, CDR2 YSYEKL. CDR3 length: 16 amino acids. The ends were cut back, 0 bases at V and 4 bases at J, with 13 bases in the middle. The CDR3 DNA reads TGCGCCAGCAGCCAAGAGGAACCTAGCAAATACAATGAGCAGTTCTTC. Residues: CASSQEEPSKYNEQFF.

The CDR3 DNA reads as TGTGCCAGCAGCAGTATGACAGGGGGGCGGACCGGGGAGCTGTTTTTT. Translated, it gives CASSSMTGGRTGELFF. The V call is TRBV5-6, the J call TRBJ2-2; 9 bases agree with TRBD1. Germline assignment: CDR1 SGHDT and CDR2 YYEEEE. The CDR3 has 16 amino acids. V shed 4 bases, J shed 5 bases, and the junction held 9 bases outside the gene matches.

In DNA form, the CDR3 reads TGTGCCAGCAGTGTCAAACAGGGGTGGAATTCACCCCTCCACTTT. Its protein is CASSVKQGWNSPLHF. The chain links TRBV28 to TRBJ1-6; TRBD1 agrees at 7 bases. This CDR3 has 15 amino acids. Germline lookup yields CDR1 MDHEN and CDR2 SYDVKM. With 5 bases clipped from V and 7 bases from J, the junction kept 8 bases outside the gene matches.

The rearrangement uses TRBV13 and TRBJ2-7; D possibly corresponds to TRBD2 (6 bases). V shed 6 bases and J shed 0 bases, with 9 bases lying between them. Germline V gene sequence: CDR1 PRHDT, CDR2 FYEKMQ (reference sequence). The CDR3 is 13 amino acids. The CDR3 spells CASRRGNSYEQYF. CDR3 sequence (DNA): TGTGCCAGCAGGCGGGGAAACTCCTACGAGCAGTACTTC.

The chain recombines TRBV10-3 with TRBJ2-6; 13 bases are shared with TRBD2. The CDR3 loop spans 18 amino acids. V lost 2 bases and J lost 1; bases outside the gene matches: 2. The V gene's germline CDR1 is ENHRY and CDR2 SYGVKD. CDR3 loop: CAISEGLAGASGANVLTF. The CDR3 coding sequence is TGTGCCATCAGTGAGGGACTAGCGGGAGCGTCTGGGGCCAACGTCCTGACTTTC.

CDR3 DNA sequence: TGTGCCAGCAGGCGTCTAGCGGGAATCTACAATGAGCAGTTCTTC. Translation: CASRRLAGIYNEQFF. This chain joins TRBV5-8 and TRBJ2-1; TRBD2 matches at 9 bases. With V trimmed by 5 bases and J by 3 bases, 6 bases remained unmatched. The germline V gene has CDR1 SGHTS and CDR2 YDEGEE. This CDR3 contains 15 residues.

CDR3 nucleotides: TGTGCCAGCAGTGAAACGACAGGGTCGGGCGAAAAACTGTTTTTT. Translated: CASSETTGSGEKLFF. V gene TRBV6-1 combines with J gene TRBJ1-4, with 7 bases lining up with TRBD1. CDR1 and CDR2 (germline): MNHNS, SASEGT. V gave up 2 bases and J gave up 8 bases; unmatched junction bases: 8. The CDR3 length is 15 residues.

This chain links TRBV13 with TRBJ1-1, with TRBD1 matching 9 bases. CDR3 length: 15 amino acids. V gave up 3 bases and J gave up 4 bases; unmatched junction bases: 6. Germline V gene lookup returns CDR1 PRHDT and CDR2 FYEKMQ (reference sequence). The CDR3 is CASSFRDRVFTEAFF. In nucleotides, the CDR3 is TGTGCCAGCAGCTTTCGGGACAGGGTTTTCACTGAAGCTTTCTTT.

This clone was counted once. CDR3: CASQRDPPDYYEQYF. The DNA of the CDR3 is TGTGCCAGCCAGCGGGATCCGCCCGATTATTACGAGCAGTACTTC. V and J are TRBV14 and TRBJ2-7; TRBD2 agrees at 7 bases. The CDR3 loop spans 15 amino acids. V lost 8 bases to trimming and J lost 4 bases; unmatched junction nucleotides: 14. Germline assignment: CDR1 SGHDN and CDR2 FVKESK. Looking up the rest from reference TRBV14 and TRBJ2-7 gives the full variable domain: EAGVTQFPSHSVIEKGQTVTLRCDPISGHDNLYWYRRVMGKEIKFLLHFVKESKQDESGMPNNRFLAERTGGTYSTLKVQPAELEDSGVYFCASQRDPPDYYEQYFGPGTRLTVT.

The V gene is TRBV9, the J gene TRBJ1-2; 10 bases align to TRBD1. This CDR3 region has 16 residues. In germline, CDR1 is SGDLS, CDR2 YYNGEE. The J segment lost 7 bases and the V segment lost 4 bases, leaving 13 bases of the junction unmatched. The CDR3 DNA follows: TGTGCCAGCAGCCCCGCAGGGGACAGGGGAGTTGGTGGCTACACCTTC. Its translation: CASSPAGDRGVGGYTF. The variable domain in full, with the rest retrieved from reference TRBV9 and TRBJ1-2, is DSGVTQTPKHLITATGQRVTLRCSPRSGDLSVYWYQQSLDQGLQFLIQYYNGEERAKGNILERFSAQQFPDLHSELNLSSLELGDSALYFCASSPAGDRGVGGYTFGSGTRLTVV.